The rows below give T cell receptor beta chains drawn from one sample of a study of T cell responses to AZD1222 COVID-19 vaccine. Libraries were prepared by immunoSEQ multiplex PCR; TCRdb keeps only in-frame clonotypes and omits some of them. Of 150,000 to 200,000 clones listed, 88% are singletons. The material sequenced was peripheral blood, taken on day 0 of AZD1222 vaccination. The receptors come from an adult in good health. CDR3s include the opening cysteine and the closing phenylalanine or tryptophan. The D gene is left open where the match is weak. Clone size is given for some rows only: seen once, a few or many times, or a class if the clone is expanded.

v_call	d_call	j_call	clone_size	cdr3_aa	cdr3_nt
TRBV4-1	.	TRBJ2-7	.	CASSQAAHQGSYEQYF	TGCGCCAGCAGCCAGGCAGCGCACCAGGGCTCCTACGAGCAGTACTTC
TRBV6-1	TRBD2	TRBJ2-2	.	CASSEGFPWRGGNTGELFF	TGTGCCAGCAGTGAAGGATTTCCGTGGCGGGGGGGAAACACCGGGGAGCTGTTTTTT
TRBV20-1	TRBD1	TRBJ2-1	.	CSASAAGQGANYSYNEQFF	TGCAGTGCTAGTGCTGCGGGACAGGGGGCCAATTACTCCTACAATGAGCAGTTCTTC
TRBV6-4	.	TRBJ2-3	medium-sized	CASSDRGTDTQYF	TGTGCCAGCAGTGACAGGGGCACAGATACGCAGTATTTT
TRBV7-9	TRBD2	TRBJ2-5	.	CASSQTSGEETQYF	TGTGCCAGCAGCCAGACTAGCGGGGAAGAGACCCAGTACTTC
TRBV7-9	.	TRBJ1-1	.	CASSPAGDTEAFF	TGTGCCAGCAGCCCAGCAGGGGACACTGAAGCTTTCTTT
TRBV12-3/TRBV12-4	.	TRBJ2-7	.	CASSLRDEQYF	TGTGCCAGCAGTTTACGCGACGAGCAGTACTTC
TRBV15	.	TRBJ1-3	.	CATSTGFGNTIYF	TGTGCCACCAGCACAGGGTTTGGAAACACCATATATTTT
TRBV9	.	TRBJ1-2	.	CASSAGFGYGYTF	TGTGCCAGCAGCGCGGGATTTGGCTATGGCTACACCTTC
TRBV23-1	.	TRBJ1-1	.	CASSHSLQANTEAFF	TGCGCCAGCAGTCATTCGTTGCAGGCGAACACTGAAGCTTTCTTT
TRBV5-5	TRBD1	TRBJ1-1	.	CASSSPLFKGAGNTEAFF	TGTGCCAGCAGCTCCCCCCTTTTTAAGGGGGCTGGGAACACTGAAGCTTTCTTT
TRBV3-1/TRBV3-2	.	TRBJ1-2	few	CASSQSYQSNYGYTF	TGTGCCAGCAGCCAATCGTACCAGTCTAACTATGGCTACACCTTC
TRBV2	.	TRBJ2-7	once	CASSEDRSLFLEQYF	TGTGCCAGCAGTGAAGACAGGTCCCTCTTCCTCGAGCAGTACTTC
TRBV28	.	TRBJ2-5	.	CASSLSYPQETQYF	TGTGCCAGCAGCCTCTCATATCCCCAAGAGACCCAGTACTTC
TRBV3-1/TRBV3-2	TRBD1	TRBJ1-2	.	CASSQVGQVLCRDGYTF	TGTGCCAGCAGCCAAGTGGGACAGGTACTTTGCCGGGATGGCTACACCTTC
TRBV29-1	TRBD2	TRBJ2-1	.	CSVGGGGAYNEQFF	TGCAGCGTTGGGGGCGGGGGAGCCTACAATGAGCAGTTCTTC
TRBV2	.	TRBJ2-7	.	CASSVGARQYF	TGTGCCAGCAGTGTCGGAGCTAGGCAGTACTTC
TRBV5-1	.	TRBJ2-5	few	CASSLEFHRPETQYF	TGCGCCAGCAGCTTGGAGTTTCACCGACCCGAGACCCAGTACTTC
TRBV7-2	.	TRBJ1-4	.	CASSSGINEKLFF	TGTGCCAGCAGCTCAGGGATTAATGAAAAACTGTTTTTT
TRBV3-1/TRBV3-2	.	TRBJ2-1	once	CASSQDPLQGGQFF	TGTGCCAGCAGCCAAGATCCTTTACAGGGAGGGCAGTTCTTC
TRBV28	TRBD1	TRBJ1-5	.	CASNRGAINQPQHF	TGTGCCAGCAACAGGGGCGCGATCAATCAGCCCCAGCATTTT
TRBV18	.	TRBJ2-1	.	CASSPPRDYNEQFF	TGTGCCAGCTCACCACCGAGGGACTACAATGAGCAGTTCTTC